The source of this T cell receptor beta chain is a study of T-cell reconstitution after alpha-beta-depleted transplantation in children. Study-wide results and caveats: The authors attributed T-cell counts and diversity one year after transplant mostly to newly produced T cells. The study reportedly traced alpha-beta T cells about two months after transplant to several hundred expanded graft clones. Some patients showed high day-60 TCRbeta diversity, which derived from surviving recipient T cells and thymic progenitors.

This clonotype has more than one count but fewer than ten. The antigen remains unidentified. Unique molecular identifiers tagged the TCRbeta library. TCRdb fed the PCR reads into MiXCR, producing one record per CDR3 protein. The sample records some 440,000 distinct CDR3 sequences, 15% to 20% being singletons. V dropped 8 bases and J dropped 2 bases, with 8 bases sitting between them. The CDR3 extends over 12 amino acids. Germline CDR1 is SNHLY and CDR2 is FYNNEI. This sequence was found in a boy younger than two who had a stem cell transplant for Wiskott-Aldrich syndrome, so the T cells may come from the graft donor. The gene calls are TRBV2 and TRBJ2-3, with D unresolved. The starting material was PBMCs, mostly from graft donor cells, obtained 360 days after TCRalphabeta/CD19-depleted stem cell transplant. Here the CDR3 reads CASARNTDTQYF. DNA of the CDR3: TGTGCCAGCGCCCGGAACACAGATACGCAGTATTTT.